A single sample gave rise to the 2 T cell receptor beta chains below, sequenced in a study of blood T cell repertoires in COVID-19. Assay: immunoSEQ multiplex PCR; the TCRdb copy retains only in-frame clones and omits some. The table has around 260,000 clones, approximately 85% seen once. Sequencing was done on a sample of PBMCs or T cells enriched from blood (not recorded which). These receptors all stem from a woman in her twenties or thirties who had recovered from COVID-19.

The J gene is TRBJ2-1, the V gene TRBV7-9; 10 bases line up with TRBD2. The CDR3 sequence is 15 residues long. Germline-derived CDR1 and CDR2 are SEHNR and FQNEAQ (reference sequence). The V gene end was trimmed by 5 bases and the J gene end by 2 bases; junction bases not matched to a gene: 3. The CDR3 region is CASSLSGGPYNEQFF. The CDR3 bases are TGTGCCAGCAGCCTTAGCGGGGGGCCCTACAATGAGCAGTTCTTC.

The chain couples TRBV3-1 (or the pseudogene TRBV3-2) to TRBJ2-7; D may be TRBD2 (5 bases). V was clipped by 5 bases and J by 3 bases, with 8 bases between them. CDR3 size: 12 residues. In germline, CDR1 is LGHDT, CDR2 YNNKEL (reference sequence). CDR3 coding DNA: TGTGCCAGCAGCTCGGGGTTCTACGAGCAGTACTTC. It encodes CASSSGFYEQYF.